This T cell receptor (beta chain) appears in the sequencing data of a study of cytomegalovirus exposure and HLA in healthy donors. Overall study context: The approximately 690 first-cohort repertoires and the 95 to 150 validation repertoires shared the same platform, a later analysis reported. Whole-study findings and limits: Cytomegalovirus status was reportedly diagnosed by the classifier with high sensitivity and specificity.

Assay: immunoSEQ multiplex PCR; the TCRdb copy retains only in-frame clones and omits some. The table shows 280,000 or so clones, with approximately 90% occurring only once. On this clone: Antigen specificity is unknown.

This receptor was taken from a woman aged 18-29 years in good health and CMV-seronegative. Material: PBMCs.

CDR3 in DNA: TGTGCCAGCAGCCCCCAGGGGCGCCAGGGGGATGAAAAACTGTTTTTT. This translates into CASSPQGRQGDEKLFF. The V gene is TRBV4-2, the J gene TRBJ1-4; 7 bases line up with TRBD1. Looked up from germline, CDR1 is LGHNA and CDR2 is YNFKEQ. The J segment lost 6 bases and the V segment lost 4 bases, leaving 11 bases of the junction unmatched. CDR3 length: 16 amino acids.